Following are 17 T cell receptor beta chains from one sample sequenced in a study of cytomegalovirus exposure and HLA in healthy donors. The PCR had 60 Vbeta and 13 Jbeta primers. Profiled with immunoSEQ multiplex PCR; TCRdb holds only in-frame clones, not every one. The sample has about 190,000 clones, around 83% seen once. Input material: PBMCs. Every receptor here comes from a man in his forties in good health and CMV-seropositive.

The J gene is TRBJ1-1, the V gene TRBV28; D is unresolved. This CDR3 has 12 amino acids. CDR1 is MDHEN, CDR2 SYDVKM, per germline. The ends were cut back, 4 bases at V and 8 bases at J, with 11 bases in the middle. CDR3 nucleotide sequence: TGTGCCAGCAGTTCTGTTACAGACGAAGCTTTCTTT. It encodes CASSSVTDEAFF.

The V gene is TRBV7-9, the J gene TRBJ1-1, with a weak D call TRBD1 (5 bases). The CDR3 consists of 16 residues. Germline V gene sequence: CDR1 SEHNR, CDR2 FQNEAQ (reference sequence). Deletions cut 1 base from V and 6 bases from J, with 18 bases between. CDR3 residues: CASSLEQGGFVAEAFF. Here the CDR3 DNA reads TGTGCCAGCAGCTTAGAGCAGGGTGGTTTTGTCGCTGAAGCTTTCTTT.

The CDR3 sequence: CATFRGQETEAFF. The CDR3 region has the DNA TGTGCCACTTTCCGGGGACAGGAGACTGAAGCTTTCTTT. V is TRBV19 and J is TRBJ1-1; TRBD1 aligns across 8 bases. J gave up 5 bases and V 10 bases, and 9 bases lay outside the gene matches. This CDR3 is 13 amino acids long. Germline lookup yields CDR1 LNHDA and CDR2 SQIVND (reference sequence).

The chain joins TRBV2 to TRBJ2-1, with D perhaps matching TRBD2 (6 bases). Trimming removed 5 bases from V and 0 bases from J, with 11 bases in between. This CDR3 has 15 residues. Germline CDR1 and CDR2: SNHLY and FYNNEI. The CDR3 DNA follows: TGTGCCAGCAGTTTTAGCGGAACCTCCTACAATGAGCAGTTCTTC. Its translation is CASSFSGTSYNEQFF.

In its sample, this clone was seen once. The chain employs TRBV5-4 and TRBJ2-1; D is possibly TRBD1 (6 bases). V lost 4 bases, J lost 5 bases, and 16 bases lay in between. Looked up from germline, CDR1 is SGHNT and CDR2 is YYREEE (reference sequence). The CDR3 is made up of 15 amino acids. CDR3 bases: TGTGCCAGCAGCCCGGGCAGGGGAACCCACAATGAGCAGTTCTTC. This encodes CASSPGRGTHNEQFF.

The rearrangement joins TRBV19 to TRBJ1-2; D call uncertain. Trimming pared 5 bases from V and 5 bases from J, leaving 6 bases between. CDR3 length equals 11 residues. Germline V gene lookup returns CDR1 LNHDA and CDR2 SQIVND (reference sequence). This CDR3 reads CASSESYGYTF. Here the CDR3 DNA reads TGTGCCAGTAGTGAGAGTTATGGCTACACCTTC.

The gene calls are TRBV9 and TRBJ2-7, with 7 bases lining up with TRBD1. Germline assignment: CDR1 SGDLS and CDR2 YYNGEE. J lost 2 bases, V lost 4 bases, and 6 bases had no gene match. The CDR3 covers 14 residues. CDR3 region: CASSPRQGAYEQYF. The CDR3 DNA reads TGTGCCAGCAGCCCCCGACAGGGAGCCTACGAGCAGTACTTC.

The chain joins TRBV6-1 to TRBJ2-2, with D possibly TRBD1 on 6 matching bases. The CDR3 covers 15 residues. Trimming took 6 bases from V and 1 from J, leaving 12 bases between them. CDR1 is MNHNS, CDR2 SASEGT, per germline. CDR3 in amino acids: CASSLKTGNTGELFF. The CDR3 DNA reads TGTGCCAGCAGCCTAAAGACAGGGAACACCGGGGAGCTGTTTTTT.

The table lists this clone with a few counts. The gene calls are TRBV10-3 and TRBJ1-3; the D gene is possibly TRBD1 (5 bases). The CDR3 runs 14 residues. The germline V gene encodes CDR1 ENHRY and CDR2 SYGVKD. Trimming took off 6 bases at V and 3 bases at J, with 12 bases between the two ends. The DNA of the CDR3 is TGTGCCATCAGGGATACAGGCGGTGGAAACACCATATATTTT. This gives the protein CAIRDTGGGNTIYF.

V and J are TRBV6-4 and TRBJ2-1; 7 positions agree with TRBD2. V was pared by 5 bases and J by 6 bases, with 13 bases of the junction left unmatched. Germline loops: CDR1 MRHNA, CDR2 SNTAGT. The CDR3 sequence is 16 residues long. CDR3 amino acids: CASSKAGVEWGNEQFF. CDR3 nucleotide sequence: TGTGCCAGCAGTAAGGCGGGAGTTGAGTGGGGCAATGAGCAGTTCTTC.

This chain uses TRBV9 with TRBJ1-3; D is unclear. The CDR3 is 17 residues long. Germline V gives CDR1 SGDLS, CDR2 YYNGEE. Deletions cut 3 bases from V and 0 bases from J, with 16 bases between. The CDR3, as DNA: TGTGCCAGCAGCGATCCCGTGAGGCAACTCTCTGGAAACACCATATATTTT. Protein: CASSDPVRQLSGNTIYF.

The chain carries TRBV6-1 and TRBJ2-1, with TRBD2 matching 10 bases. The CDR3 covers 15 residues. V dropped 10 bases and J dropped 9; count of bases not matched to a gene: 15. Germline V gene lookup returns CDR1 MNHNS and CDR2 SASEGT. Here the CDR3 DNA reads TGTGCCATCACAGAAGCTAGCGGGAGAACGCCTGAGCAGTTCTTC. This translates into CAITEASGRTPEQFF.

J is TRBJ1-2 and V is TRBV27, with 8 bases identical to TRBD1. V lost 0 bases to trimming and J lost 4 bases; unmatched junction nucleotides: 4. Germline V gene sequence: CDR1 MNHEY, CDR2 SMNVEV (reference sequence). The length of the CDR3 is 15 residues. CDR3 DNA sequence: TGTGCCAGCAGTTTATCGGACAGGGAGGGCTATGGCTACACCTTC. Its protein is CASSLSDREGYGYTF.

The chain links TRBV15 to TRBJ2-4; TRBD2 matches 8 bases. Germline CDR1 is LNHNV and CDR2 is YYDKDF (reference sequence). Unmatched junction bases numbered 6, after V lost 1 base and J lost 13 bases. The CDR3 is made up of 13 amino acids. The CDR3 protein is CATSRGEAGAQYF. As DNA, the CDR3 is TGTGCCACCAGCAGAGGGGAAGCGGGAGCGCAGTACTTC.

The rearrangement uses TRBV7-9 and TRBJ1-2; D perhaps matches TRBD1 (5 bases). This CDR3 spans 15 amino acids. Trimming shortened V by 1 base and J by 6 bases, and 15 bases separated the two germline ends. Looked up from germline, CDR1 is SEHNR and CDR2 is FQNEAQ (reference sequence). CDR3 loop: CASSLGVGGSHGYTF. The CDR3 bases are TGTGCCAGCAGCTTAGGGGTGGGGGGTAGCCATGGCTACACCTTC.

The V gene is TRBV7-9, the J gene TRBJ2-7; TRBD1 is a possible D gene (5 bases). This CDR3 contains 13 residues. The V end was cut by 3 bases, the J end by 9 bases, with 15 bases between. Germline V gene sequence: CDR1 SEHNR, CDR2 FQNEAQ (reference sequence). CDR3 protein: CASSFGARDPQYF. CDR3 nucleotide sequence: TGTGCCAGCAGCTTTGGGGCGAGAGACCCGCAGTACTTC.

The sample holds one count of this clone. V usage is TRBV10-3 and J usage is TRBJ1-1; weak D call: TRBD1 (5 bases). This CDR3 has 12 residues. V was pared by 11 bases and J by 0 bases, with 10 bases between. Germline CDR1 and CDR2: ENHRY and SYGVKD. The CDR3 region has the DNA TGTGCCGCAGGGCTGCTGAACACTGAAGCTTTCTTT. This encodes CAAGLLNTEAFF.